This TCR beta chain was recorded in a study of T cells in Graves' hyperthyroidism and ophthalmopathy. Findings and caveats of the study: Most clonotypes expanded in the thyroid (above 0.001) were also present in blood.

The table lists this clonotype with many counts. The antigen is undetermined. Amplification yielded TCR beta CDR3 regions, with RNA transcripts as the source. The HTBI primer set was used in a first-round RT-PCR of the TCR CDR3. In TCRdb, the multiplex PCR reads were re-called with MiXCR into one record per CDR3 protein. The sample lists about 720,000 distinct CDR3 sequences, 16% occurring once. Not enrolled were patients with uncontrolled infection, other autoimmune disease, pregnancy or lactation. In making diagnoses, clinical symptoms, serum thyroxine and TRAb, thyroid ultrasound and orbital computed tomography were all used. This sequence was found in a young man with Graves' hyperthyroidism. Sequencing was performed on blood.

DNA for the CDR3: TGTGCCAGCATCGAAGGACTAGCGGACAATGAGCAGTTCTTC. Its protein is CASIEGLADNEQFF. The rearrangement joins TRBV6-1 to TRBJ2-1, with 10 bases that match TRBD2. V was pared by 7 bases and J by 5 bases, with 5 bases of the junction left unmatched. Germline V gene lookup returns CDR1 MNHNS and CDR2 SASEGT. The CDR3 contains 14 residues.